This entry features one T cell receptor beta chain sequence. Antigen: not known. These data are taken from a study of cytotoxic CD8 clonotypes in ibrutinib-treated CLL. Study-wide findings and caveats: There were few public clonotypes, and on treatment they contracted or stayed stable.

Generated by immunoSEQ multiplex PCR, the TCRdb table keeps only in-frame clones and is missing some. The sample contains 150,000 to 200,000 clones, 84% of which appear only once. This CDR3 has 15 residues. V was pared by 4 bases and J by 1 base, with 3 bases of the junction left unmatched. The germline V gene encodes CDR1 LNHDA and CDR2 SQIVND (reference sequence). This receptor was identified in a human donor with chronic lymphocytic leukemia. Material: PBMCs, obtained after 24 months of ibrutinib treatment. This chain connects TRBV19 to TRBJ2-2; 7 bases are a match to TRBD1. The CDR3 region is CASSRGTVNTGELFF. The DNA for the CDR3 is TGTGCCAGTAGTAGGGGGACAGTGAACACCGGGGAGCTGTTTTTT.